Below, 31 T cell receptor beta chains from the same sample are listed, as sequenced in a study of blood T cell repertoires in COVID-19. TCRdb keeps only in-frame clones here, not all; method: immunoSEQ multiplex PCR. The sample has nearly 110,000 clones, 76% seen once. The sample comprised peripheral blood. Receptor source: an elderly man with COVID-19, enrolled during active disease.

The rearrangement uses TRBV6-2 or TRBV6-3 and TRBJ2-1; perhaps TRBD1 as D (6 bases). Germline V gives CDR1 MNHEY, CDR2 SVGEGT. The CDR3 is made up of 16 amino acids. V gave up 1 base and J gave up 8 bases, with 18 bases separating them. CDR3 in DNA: TGTGCCAGCAGTTACTTATGGGAGAGTGGGGGCTATGAGCAGTTCTTC. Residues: CASSYLWESGGYEQFF.

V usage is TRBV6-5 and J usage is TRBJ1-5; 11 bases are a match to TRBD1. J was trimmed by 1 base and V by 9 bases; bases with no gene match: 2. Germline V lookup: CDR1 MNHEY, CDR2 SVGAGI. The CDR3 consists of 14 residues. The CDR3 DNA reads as TGTGCCAGTGGGGACAGGGGGAGCAATCAGCCCCAGCATTTT. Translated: CASGDRGSNQPQHF.

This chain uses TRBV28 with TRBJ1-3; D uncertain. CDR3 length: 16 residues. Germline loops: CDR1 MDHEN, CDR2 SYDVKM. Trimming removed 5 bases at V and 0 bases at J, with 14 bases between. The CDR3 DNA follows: TGTGCCAGCAGTGGCCTGATAATATTCTCTGGAAACACCATATATTTT. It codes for CASSGLIIFSGNTIYF.

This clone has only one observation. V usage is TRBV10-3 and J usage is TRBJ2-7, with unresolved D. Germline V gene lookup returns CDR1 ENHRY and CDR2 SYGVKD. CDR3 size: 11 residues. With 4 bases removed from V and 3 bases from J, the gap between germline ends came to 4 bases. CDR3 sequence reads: CAISGDYEQYF. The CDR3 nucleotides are TGTGCCATCAGTGGAGACTACGAGCAGTACTTC.

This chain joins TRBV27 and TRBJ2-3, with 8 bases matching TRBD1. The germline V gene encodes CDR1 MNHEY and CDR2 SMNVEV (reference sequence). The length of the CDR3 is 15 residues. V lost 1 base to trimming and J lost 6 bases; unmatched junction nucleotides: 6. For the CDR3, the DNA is TGTGCCAGCAGTTTATGGCCAGGGGGCGAGGATACGCAGTATTTT. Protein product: CASSLWPGGEDTQYF.

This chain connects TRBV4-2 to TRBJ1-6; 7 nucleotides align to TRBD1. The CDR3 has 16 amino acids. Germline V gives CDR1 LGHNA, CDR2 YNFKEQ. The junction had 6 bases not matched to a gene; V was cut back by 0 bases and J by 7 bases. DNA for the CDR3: TGTGCCAGCAGCCAAGATCGAGACAGGGTAAATTCACCCCTCCACTTT. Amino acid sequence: CASSQDRDRVNSPLHF.

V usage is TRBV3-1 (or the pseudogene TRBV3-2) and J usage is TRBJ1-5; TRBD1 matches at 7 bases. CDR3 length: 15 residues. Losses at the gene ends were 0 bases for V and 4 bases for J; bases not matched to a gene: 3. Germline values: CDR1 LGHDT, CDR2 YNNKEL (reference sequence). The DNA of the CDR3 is TGTGCCAGCAGCCAAGATCGGACAGGAAATCAGCCCCAGCATTTT. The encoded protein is CASSQDRTGNQPQHF.

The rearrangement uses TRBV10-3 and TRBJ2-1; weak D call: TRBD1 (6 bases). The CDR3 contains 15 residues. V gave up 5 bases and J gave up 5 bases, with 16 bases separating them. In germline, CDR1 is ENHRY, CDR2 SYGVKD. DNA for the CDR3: TGTGCCATCAGTAACAGGGCGCACGAGAACAATGAGCAGTTCTTC. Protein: CAISNRAHENNEQFF.

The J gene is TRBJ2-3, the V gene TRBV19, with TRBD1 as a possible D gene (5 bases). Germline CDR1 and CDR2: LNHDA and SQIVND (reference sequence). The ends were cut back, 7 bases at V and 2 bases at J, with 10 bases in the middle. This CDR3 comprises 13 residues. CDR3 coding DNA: TGTGCCAGTAAGCAGGGATCCACAGATACGCAGTATTTT. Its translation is CASKQGSTDTQYF.

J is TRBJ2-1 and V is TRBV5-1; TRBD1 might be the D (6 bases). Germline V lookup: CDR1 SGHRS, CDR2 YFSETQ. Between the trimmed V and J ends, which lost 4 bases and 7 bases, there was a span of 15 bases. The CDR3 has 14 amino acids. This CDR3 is CASSLGTNVNEQFF. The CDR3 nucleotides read TGCGCCAGCAGCCTAGGGACAAACGTTAATGAGCAGTTCTTC.

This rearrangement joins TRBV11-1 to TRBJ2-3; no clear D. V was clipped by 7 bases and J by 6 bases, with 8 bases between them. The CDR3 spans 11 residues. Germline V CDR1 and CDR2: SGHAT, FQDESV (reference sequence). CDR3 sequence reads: CASTDIDTQYF. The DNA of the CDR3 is TGTGCCAGCACCGACATTGATACGCAGTATTTT. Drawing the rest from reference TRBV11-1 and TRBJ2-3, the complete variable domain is EAEVAQSPRYKITEKSQAVAFWCDPISGHATLYWYRQILGQGPELLVQFQDESVVDDSQLPKDRFSAERLKGVDSTLKIQPAELGDSAMYLCASTDIDTQYFGPGTRLTVL.

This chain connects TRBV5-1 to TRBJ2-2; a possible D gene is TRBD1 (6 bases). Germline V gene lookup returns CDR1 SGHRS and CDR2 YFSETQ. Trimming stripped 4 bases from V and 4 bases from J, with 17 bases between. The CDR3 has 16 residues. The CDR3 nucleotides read TGCGCCAGCAGCCGGACTCCGGGACAAACCACCGGGGAGCTGTTTTTT. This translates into CASSRTPGQTTGELFF.

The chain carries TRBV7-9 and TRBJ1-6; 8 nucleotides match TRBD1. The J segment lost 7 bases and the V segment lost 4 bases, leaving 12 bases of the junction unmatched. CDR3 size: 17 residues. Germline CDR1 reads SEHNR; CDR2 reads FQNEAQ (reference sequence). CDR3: CASSSGRDRLVNSPLHF. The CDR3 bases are TGTGCCAGCAGCTCGGGACGGGACAGGCTAGTCAATTCACCCCTCCACTTT.

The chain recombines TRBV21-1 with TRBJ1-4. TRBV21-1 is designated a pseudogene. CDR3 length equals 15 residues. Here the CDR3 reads CASSPLRDYNEKLFF. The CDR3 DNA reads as TGTGCCAGCAGTCCCCTCAGGGACTATAATGAAAAACTGTTTTTT.

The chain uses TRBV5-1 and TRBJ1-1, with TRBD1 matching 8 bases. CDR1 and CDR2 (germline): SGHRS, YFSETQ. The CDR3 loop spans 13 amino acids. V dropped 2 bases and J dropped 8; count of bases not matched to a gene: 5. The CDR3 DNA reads TGCGCCAGCAGCTTAGGACAGGGCGGAGAAGCTTTCTTT. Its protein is CASSLGQGGEAFF.

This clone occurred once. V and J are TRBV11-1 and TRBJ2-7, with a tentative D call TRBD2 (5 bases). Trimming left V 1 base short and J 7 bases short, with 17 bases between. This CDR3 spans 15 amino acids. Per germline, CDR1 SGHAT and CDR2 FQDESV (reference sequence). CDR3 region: CASSLGLGNTGEQYF. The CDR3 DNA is TGTGCCAGCAGCTTAGGATTGGGAAACACGGGGGAGCAGTACTTC.

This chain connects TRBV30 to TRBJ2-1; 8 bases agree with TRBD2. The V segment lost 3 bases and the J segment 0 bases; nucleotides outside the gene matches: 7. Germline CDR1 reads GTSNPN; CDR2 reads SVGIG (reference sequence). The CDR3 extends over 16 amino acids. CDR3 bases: TGTGCCTGGAGCTCAGCGGGAGCAGACTCCTACAATGAGCAGTTCTTC. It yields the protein CAWSSAGADSYNEQFF.

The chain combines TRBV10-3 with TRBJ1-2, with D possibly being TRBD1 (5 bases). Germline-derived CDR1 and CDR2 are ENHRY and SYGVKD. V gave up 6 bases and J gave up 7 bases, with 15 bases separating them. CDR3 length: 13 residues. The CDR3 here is CAISGGEGAGYTF. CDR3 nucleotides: TGTGCCATCAGCGGGGGAGAGGGCGCTGGCTACACCTTC.

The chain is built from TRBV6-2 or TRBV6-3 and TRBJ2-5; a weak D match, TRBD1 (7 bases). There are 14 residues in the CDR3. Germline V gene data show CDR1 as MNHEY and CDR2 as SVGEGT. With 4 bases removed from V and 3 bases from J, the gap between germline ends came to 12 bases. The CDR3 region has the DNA TGTGCCAGCAGTTTGGGCGGGACAGAAGAGACCCAGTACTTC. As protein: CASSLGGTEETQYF.

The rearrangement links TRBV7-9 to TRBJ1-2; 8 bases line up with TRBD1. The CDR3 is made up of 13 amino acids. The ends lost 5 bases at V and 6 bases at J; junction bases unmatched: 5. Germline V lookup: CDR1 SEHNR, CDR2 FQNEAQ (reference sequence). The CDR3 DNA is TGTGCCAGCAGCCAGGGACAGGTCCATGGCTACACCTTC. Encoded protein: CASSQGQVHGYTF.

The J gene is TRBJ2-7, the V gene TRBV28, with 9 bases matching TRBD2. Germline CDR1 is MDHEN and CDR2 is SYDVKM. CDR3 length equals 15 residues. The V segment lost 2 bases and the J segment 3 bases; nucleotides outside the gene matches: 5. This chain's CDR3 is CASSLRLAVFYEQYF. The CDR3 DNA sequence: TGTGCCAGCAGTTTACGACTAGCGGTTTTCTACGAGCAGTACTTC.

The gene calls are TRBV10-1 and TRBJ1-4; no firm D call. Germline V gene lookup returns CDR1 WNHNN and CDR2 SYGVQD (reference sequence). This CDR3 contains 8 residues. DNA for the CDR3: TGCGCTTCGCAACAACCTTTTTTT. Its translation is CASQQPFF.

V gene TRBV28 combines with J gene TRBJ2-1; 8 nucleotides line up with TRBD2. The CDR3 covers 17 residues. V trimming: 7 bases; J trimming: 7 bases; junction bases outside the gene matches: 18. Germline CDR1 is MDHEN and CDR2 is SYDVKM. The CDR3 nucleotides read TGTGCCAGCATCGGGGCTAGCGGGTATAGTTTAGTAAATGAGCAGTTCTTC. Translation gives CASIGASGYSLVNEQFF.

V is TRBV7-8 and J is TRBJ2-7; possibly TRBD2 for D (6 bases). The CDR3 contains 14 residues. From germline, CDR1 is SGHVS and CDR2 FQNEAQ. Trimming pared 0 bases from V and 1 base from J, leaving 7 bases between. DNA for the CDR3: TGTGCCAGCAGCTTAGCGGGACTGTCCTACGAGCAGTACTTC. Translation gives CASSLAGLSYEQYF.

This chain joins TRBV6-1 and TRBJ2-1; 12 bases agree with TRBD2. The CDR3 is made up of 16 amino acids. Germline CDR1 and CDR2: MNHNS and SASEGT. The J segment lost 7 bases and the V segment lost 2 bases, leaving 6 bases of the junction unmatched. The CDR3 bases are TGTGCCAGCAGTGAAACGGCTAGCGGGAGGGTGAATGAGCAGTTCTTC. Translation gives CASSETASGRVNEQFF.

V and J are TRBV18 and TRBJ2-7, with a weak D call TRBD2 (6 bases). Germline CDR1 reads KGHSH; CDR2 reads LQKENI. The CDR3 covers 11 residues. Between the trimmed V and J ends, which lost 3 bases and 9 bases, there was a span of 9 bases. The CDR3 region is CASSPSSVQYF. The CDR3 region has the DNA TGTGCCAGCTCACCGTCTAGCGTGCAGTACTTC.

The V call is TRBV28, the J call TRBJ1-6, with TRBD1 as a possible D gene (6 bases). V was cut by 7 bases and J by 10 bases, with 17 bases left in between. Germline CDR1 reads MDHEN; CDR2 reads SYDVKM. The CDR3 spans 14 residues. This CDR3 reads CASNPGGQSSPLHF. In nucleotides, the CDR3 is TGTGCCAGCAACCCTGGGGGACAATCATCACCCCTCCACTTT. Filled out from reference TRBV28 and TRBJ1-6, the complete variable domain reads DVKVTQSSRYLVKRTGEKVFLECVQDMDHENMFWYRQDPGLGLRLIYFSYDVKMKEKGDIPEGYSVSREKKERFSLILESASTNQTSMYLCASNPGGQSSPLHFGNGTRLTVT.

CDR3: CASSFELASTDTQYF. For the CDR3, the DNA is TGTGCCAGCAGCTTCGAACTAGCGAGCACAGATACGCAGTATTTT. The rearrangement uses TRBV5-4 and TRBJ2-3, with 7 bases that match TRBD2. The V and J ends lost 2 bases and 0 bases, in that order; junction bases with no gene match: 3. CDR3 size: 15 residues. Germline lookup yields CDR1 SGHNT and CDR2 YYREEE (reference sequence).

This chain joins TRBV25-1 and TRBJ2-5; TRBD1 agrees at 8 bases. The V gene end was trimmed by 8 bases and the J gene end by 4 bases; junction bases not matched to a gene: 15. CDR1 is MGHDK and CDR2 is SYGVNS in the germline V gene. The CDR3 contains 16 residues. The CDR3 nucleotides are TGTGCCAGCGAAAAGCCTACCGGGACAGGAGGAGAGACCCAGTACTTC. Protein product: CASEKPTGTGGETQYF. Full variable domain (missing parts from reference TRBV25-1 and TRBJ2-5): EADIYQTPRYLVIGTGKKITLECSQTMGHDKMYWYQQDPGMELHLIHYSYGVNSTEKGDLSSESTVSRIRTEHFPLTLESARPSHTSQYLCASEKPTGTGGETQYFGPGTRLLVL.

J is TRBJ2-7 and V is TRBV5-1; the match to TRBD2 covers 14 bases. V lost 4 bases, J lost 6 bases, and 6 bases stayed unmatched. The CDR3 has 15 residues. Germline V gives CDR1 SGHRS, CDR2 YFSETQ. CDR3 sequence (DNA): TGCGCCAGCAGCGAGGGACTAGCGGGAGTAGGCGAGCAGTACTTC. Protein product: CASSEGLAGVGEQYF.

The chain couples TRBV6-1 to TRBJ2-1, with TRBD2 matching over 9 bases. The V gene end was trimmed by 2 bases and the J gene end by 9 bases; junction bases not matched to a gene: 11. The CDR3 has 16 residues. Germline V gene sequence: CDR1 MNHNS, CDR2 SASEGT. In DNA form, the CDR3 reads TGTGCCAGCAGTGAAAATTTTGCGGGAGGGCCACGTGAGCAGTTCTTC. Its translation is CASSENFAGGPREQFF.